This T cell receptor (beta chain) emerged from a study of blood T cell repertoires in COVID-19. TCRdb keeps only in-frame clones here, not all; method: immunoSEQ multiplex PCR. The sample shows about 200,000 clones, 82% of them seen only once. V dropped 1 base and J dropped 4; count of bases not matched to a gene: 6. CDR1 and CDR2 (germline): LGHNA, YNFKEQ. The CDR3 extends over 16 amino acids. Across over 20 US areas, participants ranged in age from about 18 to 90 years. Allocation to cohorts depended on clinical history reported by the participants. Recovered status in Cohort 3 required two negative PCRs, clearance, or symptom resolution.

V gene TRBV4-2 combines with J gene TRBJ1-5; TRBD1 aligns across 8 bases. The TCR was taken from a man aged 40-49 years who had recovered from COVID-19. Input material: PBMCs or T cells enriched from blood (not recorded which). CDR3 in amino acids: CASSQAGQGENQPQHF. The CDR3 bases are TGTGCCAGCAGCCAAGCCGGACAGGGCGAGAATCAGCCCCAGCATTTT.